This entry lists 14 T cell receptor beta chains sequenced from one sample in a study of shared clonotypes between healthy human individuals. Some clones are missing from TCRdb's copy, which holds only in-frame ones; the method was immunoSEQ multiplex PCR. The sample lists about 92,000 clones; approximately 75% were seen once. Sequencing was done on a sample of memory CD8+ T cells sorted from blood. The sample's subset: CD45RO+ cells pooled with CCR7-negative TemRA cells. The receptor source for this set is a man under 40 in good health.

The chain joins TRBV7-9 to TRBJ1-2; no definite D call. The V end lost 1 base, the J end lost 6 bases, and 15 bases lay between the germline ends. The CDR3 length is 15 residues. Germline V gene sequence: CDR1 SEHNR, CDR2 FQNEAQ (reference sequence). CDR3 nucleotides: TGTGCCAGCAGCTTAGTAAGTGGGAGAGAAGATGGCTACACCTTC. Encoded protein: CASSLVSGREDGYTF. The full variable domain, rest sourced from reference TRBV7-9 and TRBJ1-2, is DTGVSQNPRHKITKRGQNVTFRCDPISEHNRLYWYRQTLGQGPEFLTYFQNEAQLEKSRLLSDRFSAERPKGSFSTLEIQRTEQGDSAMYLCASSLVSGREDGYTFGSGTRLTVV.

This clone was observed a handful of times. This chain joins TRBV7-8 and TRBJ1-2; 7 bases agree with TRBD1. The CDR3 is 15 amino acids. CDR1 is SGHVS and CDR2 is FQNEAQ in the germline V gene. Losses at the gene ends were 5 bases for V and 3 bases for J; bases not matched to a gene: 9. This chain's CDR3 is CASSEWAGGDYGYTF. CDR3 DNA: TGTGCCAGCAGCGAATGGGCAGGGGGGGACTATGGCTACACCTTC.

The genes are TRBV28 and TRBJ1-5; D remains unclear. V was clipped by 6 bases and J by 0 bases, with 3 bases between them. This CDR3 is 12 amino acids long. Germline V gives CDR1 MDHEN, CDR2 SYDVKM. The CDR3 region is CASRPSNQPQHF. CDR3 in DNA: TGTGCCAGCAGACCTAGCAATCAGCCCCAGCATTTT.

The V and J genes are TRBV7-6 and TRBJ2-2; 11 nucleotides match TRBD2. CDR3 length: 16 amino acids. With V trimmed by 1 base and J by 4 bases, 2 bases remained unmatched. Germline lookup yields CDR1 SGHVS and CDR2 FNYEAQ. CDR3 coding DNA: TGTGCCAGCAGCTTAGGACTAGCGGGAATCACCGGGGAGCTGTTTTTT. It is translated as CASSLGLAGITGELFF.

The V call is TRBV7-4, the J call TRBJ1-5, with D maybe TRBD1 (6 bases). CDR1 and CDR2 from the germline V gene are SGHVT and SQSDAQ. The CDR3 has 16 amino acids. V shed 5 bases and J shed 0 bases, with 14 bases lying between them. The CDR3 sequence is CASSAYRDYSNQPQHF. CDR3 in DNA: TGTGCCAGCAGCGCGTACAGGGATTATAGCAATCAGCCCCAGCATTTT. Complete variable domain (other parts from reference TRBV7-4 and TRBJ1-5): GAGVSQSPRYKVAKRGRDVALRCDSISGHVTLYWYRQTLGQGSEVLTYSQSDAQRDKSGRPSGRFSAERPERSVSTLKIQRTEQGDSAVYLCASSAYRDYSNQPQHFGDGTRLSIL.

The chain combines TRBV9 with TRBJ2-7; maybe TRBD2 (7 bases). The CDR3 length is 14 residues. Trimming stripped 4 bases from V and 6 bases from J, with 17 bases between. CDR1 and CDR2 (germline): SGDLS, YYNGEE. CDR3 sequence (DNA): TGTGCCAGCAGCCCGATCACGGCGGGGGCCGAGCAGTACTTC. This codes for CASSPITAGAEQYF.

V and J are TRBV30 and TRBJ2-3; TRBD1 matches at 8 bases. The ends lost 3 bases at V and 2 bases at J; junction bases unmatched: 13. In germline, CDR1 is GTSNPN, CDR2 SVGIG (reference sequence). The CDR3 consists of 17 residues. CDR3 amino acids: CAWSPLPGQGATDTQYF. The CDR3 nucleotides are TGTGCCTGGAGCCCCCTCCCTGGACAGGGTGCCACAGATACGCAGTATTTT. Supplemented by reference TRBV30 and TRBJ2-3, the full variable domain reads SQTIHQWPATLVQPVGSPLSLECTVEGTSNPNLYWYRQAAGRGLQLLFYSVGIGQISSEVPQNLSASRPQDRQFILSSKKLLLSDSGFYLCAWSPLPGQGATDTQYFGPGTRLTVL.

This clone has a handful of counts. V gene TRBV7-6 combines with J gene TRBJ2-3; 7 nucleotides match TRBD2. The CDR3 contains 15 residues. The V gene's germline CDR1 is SGHVS and CDR2 FNYEAQ. V lost 5 bases to trimming and J lost 2 bases; unmatched junction nucleotides: 7. CDR3 sequence (DNA): TGTGCCAGCAGCCGGACTAGTCGGCACACAGATACGCAGTATTTT. This codes for CASSRTSRHTDTQYF. The full variable domain, rest sourced from reference TRBV7-6 and TRBJ2-3, is GAGVSQSPRYKVTKRGQDVALRCDPISGHVSLYWYRQALGQGPEFLTYFNYEAQQDKSGLPNDRFSAERPEGSISTLTIQRTEQRDSAMYRCASSRTSRHTDTQYFGPGTRLTVL.

This chain uses TRBV28 with TRBJ1-5, with TRBD1 identical over 10 bases. Germline values: CDR1 MDHEN, CDR2 SYDVKM. J was trimmed by 7 bases and V by 8 bases; bases with no gene match: 8. The CDR3 runs 14 residues. This CDR3 is CASWGDRGFQPQHF. CDR3 DNA: TGTGCCAGCTGGGGGGACAGGGGATTCCAGCCCCAGCATTTT.

Only one count was recorded for this clone. The genes are TRBV11-2 and TRBJ2-3; D is uncertain. This CDR3 is 13 amino acids long. With 1 base removed from V and 5 bases from J, the gap between germline ends came to 7 bases. From germline, CDR1 is SGHAT and CDR2 FQNNGV. CDR3 amino acids: CASSLVIGDTQYF. The CDR3 region has the DNA TGTGCCAGCAGCTTAGTAATTGGAGATACGCAGTATTTT.

The rearrangement joins TRBV7-6 to TRBJ2-1; D is unclear. Germline values: CDR1 SGHVS, CDR2 FNYEAQ. Trimming cost V 5 bases and J 5 bases, with 13 bases left between them. CDR3 length: 14 amino acids. The CDR3 spells CASSPTPWHNEQFF. The DNA of the CDR3 is TGTGCCAGCAGCCCGACCCCCTGGCACAATGAGCAGTTCTTC.

Note on this clone: Other DNA sequences in this specimen translate into the identical CDR3. V is TRBV9 and J is TRBJ1-2; 7 bases line up with TRBD1. The CDR3 has 15 residues. The ends lost 4 bases at V and 2 bases at J; junction bases unmatched: 8. Germline assignment: CDR1 SGDLS and CDR2 YYNGEE. The CDR3 DNA reads TGTGCCAGCAGCCCGAGGGACAGAACGAACTATGGCTACACCTTC. This translates into CASSPRDRTNYGYTF.

V and J are TRBV5-7 and TRBJ1-5; unclear D gene. TRBV5-7 is given ORF status, its function remaining uncertain. Trimming left V 3 bases short and J 0 bases short, with 13 bases between. The length of the CDR3 is 16 residues. CDR3 coding DNA: TGTGCCAGCAGCTGGGGAGACAACTATAGCAATCAGCCCCAGCATTTT. As protein: CASSWGDNYSNQPQHF.

V and J are TRBV5-1 and TRBJ2-3; D possibly corresponds to TRBD2 (5 bases). V shed 4 bases and J shed 3 bases, with 15 bases lying between them. Germline values: CDR1 SGHRS, CDR2 YFSETQ. This CDR3 has 15 amino acids. The CDR3 sequence is CASSRERTATDTQYF. The CDR3 DNA reads as TGCGCCAGCAGCAGGGAGCGGACTGCGACAGATACGCAGTATTTT.